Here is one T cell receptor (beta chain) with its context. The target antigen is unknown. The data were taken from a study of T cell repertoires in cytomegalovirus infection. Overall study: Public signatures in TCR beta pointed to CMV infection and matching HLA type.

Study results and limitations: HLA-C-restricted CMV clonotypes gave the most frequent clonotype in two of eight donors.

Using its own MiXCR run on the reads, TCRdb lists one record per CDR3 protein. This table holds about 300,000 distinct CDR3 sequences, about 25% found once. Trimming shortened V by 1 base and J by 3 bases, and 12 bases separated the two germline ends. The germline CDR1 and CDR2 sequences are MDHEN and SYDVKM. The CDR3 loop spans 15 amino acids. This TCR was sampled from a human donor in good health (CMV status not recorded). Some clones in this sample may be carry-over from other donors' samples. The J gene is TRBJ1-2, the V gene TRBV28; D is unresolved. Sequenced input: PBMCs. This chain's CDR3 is CASSLSRLQDYGYTF. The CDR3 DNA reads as TGTGCCAGCAGTTTATCCCGACTTCAGGACTATGGCTACACCTTC.